Listed here are 18 T cell receptor beta chains from one sample, sequenced in a study of control samples from healthy donors and cancer patients. Method: immunoSEQ multiplex PCR; TCRdb's copy keeps in-frame clones and lacks some. The data contain tens of thousands of clones, around nine tenths of them singletons. The source material was blood. These receptor sequences come from a woman aged 50 to 60 in good health.

The chain uses TRBV29-1 and TRBJ2-1, with unresolved D. This CDR3 spans 11 amino acids. Germline-derived CDR1 and CDR2 are SQVTM and ANQGSEA. V dropped 7 bases and J dropped 5 bases, with 9 bases sitting between them. CDR3 coding DNA: TGCAGCGGGGAAAGAAACAATGAGCAGTTCTTC. Its protein product is CSGERNNEQFF.

V is TRBV29-1 and J is TRBJ2-7; TRBD1 is a possible D gene (6 bases). V lost 4 bases to trimming and J lost 3 bases, with 10 bases between them. The CDR3 runs 12 residues. Germline-derived CDR1 and CDR2 are SQVTM and ANQGSEA. The CDR3 bases are TGCAGCGTTGGGGACACCAACTACGAGCAGTACTTC. It yields the protein CSVGDTNYEQYF.

The chain links TRBV5-3 to TRBJ1-6; D gene ambiguous. TRBV5-3 is an ORF, and what it does is uncertain. The CDR3 totals 8 residues. V lost 10 bases and J lost 10, with 3 bases in between. CDR3 sequence: CAGSPLHF. As DNA, the CDR3 is TGTGCCGGATCACCCCTCCACTTT.

The V gene is TRBV19, the J gene TRBJ2-7; weak D call: TRBD1 (6 bases). The CDR3 is 15 residues long. V was shortened by 5 bases and J by 0 bases, with 14 bases between the two germline ends. The germline V gene encodes CDR1 LNHDA and CDR2 SQIVND (reference sequence). The CDR3, as DNA: TGTGCCAGTAGTCCGCAGACAGGTCTCTCCTACGAGCAGTACTTC. It codes for CASSPQTGLSYEQYF.

The chain links TRBV3-1 (or the pseudogene TRBV3-2) to TRBJ2-7; D is unresolved. From germline, CDR1 is LGHDT and CDR2 YNNKEL (reference sequence). CDR3 length: 13 residues. Trimming took 1 base from V and 6 from J, leaving 10 bases between them. CDR3 coding DNA: TGTGCCAGCAGCCAAGGGCAGCCGGGCGAGCAGTACTTC. Its translation: CASSQGQPGEQYF.

In its sample, this clone was seen a few times. The V call is TRBV3-1 (or the pseudogene TRBV3-2), the J call TRBJ1-1; no reliable D call. Germline assignment: CDR1 LGHDT and CDR2 YNNKEL (reference sequence). The CDR3 is made up of 14 amino acids. The V and J ends lost 0 bases and 1 base respectively, with 6 bases between them. The CDR3 nucleotides read TGTGCCAGCAGCCAAGATCTCCAGAACACTGAAGCTTTCTTT. This translates into CASSQDLQNTEAFF.

This clone has a single count. The chain couples TRBV5-1 to TRBJ2-1; 10 nucleotides align to TRBD2. Germline V CDR1 and CDR2: SGHRS, YFSETQ. This CDR3 is built from 17 residues. V dropped 3 bases and J dropped 2; count of bases not matched to a gene: 8. CDR3 loop: CASSSIASGGTYNEQFF. As DNA, the CDR3 is TGCGCCAGCAGCTCAATCGCTAGCGGGGGAACCTACAATGAGCAGTTCTTC.

As DNA, the CDR3 is TGTGCCAGCACCCAATGGGGGCTAGGCACTGAAGCTTTCTTT. Amino acids: CASTQWGLGTEAFF. The gene calls are TRBV6-5 and TRBJ1-1; tentatively, D is TRBD1 (6 bases). V lost 7 bases and J 4 bases, leaving 16 bases between the germline ends. Germline V gene lookup returns CDR1 MNHEY and CDR2 SVGAGI. The CDR3 loop spans 14 amino acids.

The genes are TRBV20-1 and TRBJ2-5; unclear D gene. In germline, CDR1 is DFQATT, CDR2 SNEGSKA (reference sequence). The CDR3 extends over 10 amino acids. Trimming removed 3 bases at V and 4 bases at J, with 3 bases between. The chain's CDR3 is CSASLETQYF. In DNA form, the CDR3 reads TGCAGTGCTAGTCTAGAGACCCAGTACTTC.

In its sample, this clone was seen once. The V call is TRBV10-2, the J call TRBJ1-4; D remains ambiguous. The CDR3 spans 15 residues. Trimming stripped 3 bases from V and 6 bases from J, with 14 bases between. Germline V gives CDR1 WSHSY, CDR2 SAAADI. CDR3: CASSEDGNPYEKLFF. CDR3 DNA: TGCGCCAGCAGTGAAGACGGAAACCCCTATGAAAAACTGTTTTTT.

The chain carries TRBV5-1 and TRBJ1-1; D is undetermined. This CDR3 has 17 amino acids. Trimming removed 0 bases from V and 5 bases from J, with 20 bases in between. CDR1 and CDR2 (germline): SGHRS, YFSETQ. CDR3 loop: CASSLVDFGRGGTEAFF. CDR3 DNA: TGCGCCAGCAGCTTGGTTGATTTTGGACGGGGTGGTACTGAAGCTTTCTTT.

The chain is built from TRBV5-1 and TRBJ2-2, with 7 positions matching TRBD2. The CDR3 extends over 16 amino acids. With 4 bases clipped from V and 3 bases from J, the junction kept 9 bases outside the gene matches. Germline V gene lookup returns CDR1 SGHRS and CDR2 YFSETQ. The CDR3 DNA reads as TGCGCCAGCAGCAAATACGGGGGGACTTACACCGGGGAGCTGTTTTTT. It codes for CASSKYGGTYTGELFF.

This clone was counted between two and nine times. The CDR3 DNA sequence: TGTGCCAGCAGCCGGACAGGGGGCGCGGGTCAGCCCCAGCATTTT. Amino acid sequence: CASSRTGGAGQPQHF. The J gene is TRBJ1-5, the V gene TRBV4-2; TRBD1 matches at 11 bases. V lost 4 bases, J lost 6 bases, and 5 bases stayed unmatched. Germline V gene sequence: CDR1 LGHNA, CDR2 YNFKEQ. This CDR3 has 15 residues.

The rearrangement uses TRBV11-2 and TRBJ2-2, with 8 bases identical to TRBD1. V shed 4 bases, J shed 3 bases, and the junction held 13 bases outside the gene matches. The germline gives CDR1 SGHAT, CDR2 FQNNGV. The CDR3 covers 18 residues. The CDR3 region is CASSSAGDRGRYTGELFF. Here the CDR3 DNA reads TGTGCCAGCAGCTCGGCAGGCGACAGGGGAAGGTACACCGGGGAGCTGTTTTTT.

The chain has TRBV19 and TRBJ1-1, with 7 bases matching TRBD1. This CDR3 has 11 residues. CDR1 is LNHDA and CDR2 is SQIVND in the germline V gene (reference sequence). V shed 6 bases and J 8 bases; nucleotides not matched to a gene: 3. The CDR3 DNA sequence: TGTGCCAGTAGGGTGGGACAGGAAGCTTTCTTT. Translating gives CASRVGQEAFF. Drawing the rest from reference TRBV19 and TRBJ1-1, the complete variable domain is DGGITQSPKYLFRKEGQNVTLSCEQNLNHDAMYWYRQDPGQGLRLIYYSQIVNDFQKGDIAEGYSVSREKKESFPLTVTSAQKNPTAFYLCASRVGQEAFFGQGTRLTVV.

V gene TRBV9 combines with J gene TRBJ1-6, with D possibly matching TRBD1 (5 bases). The CDR3 totals 14 residues. Germline assignment: CDR1 SGDLS and CDR2 YYNGEE. Trimming shortened V by 0 bases and J by 10 bases, and 11 bases separated the two germline ends. CDR3 nucleotides: TGTGCCAGCAGCGTAGCAGGGAATGCCTCACCCCTCCACTTT. Its translation is CASSVAGNASPLHF.

This clone was seen more than once but under ten times. The chain uses TRBV14 and TRBJ1-2, with D unclear. This CDR3 has 15 residues. Germline-derived CDR1 and CDR2 are SGHDN and FVKESK. Trimming cost V 2 bases and J 5 bases, with 15 bases left between them. Here the CDR3 DNA reads TGTGCCAGCAGCCAAACTTCGGTTGCGACTTATGGCTACACCTTC. This translates into CASSQTSVATYGYTF.

This clone was counted only a few times. V usage is TRBV30 and J usage is TRBJ1-4, with D unclear. Germline assignment: CDR1 GTSNPN and CDR2 SVGIG (reference sequence). The CDR3 length is 16 residues. V was shortened by 3 bases and J by 0 bases, with 14 bases between the two germline ends. This CDR3 reads CAWSVGRDTTNEKLFF. In nucleotides, the CDR3 is TGTGCCTGGAGCGTTGGTCGAGACACAACTAATGAAAAACTGTTTTTT.